This T cell receptor (beta chain) is drawn from a study of Graves' ophthalmopathy and Graves' hyperthyroidism. Across the study: Peripheral blood was collected at initial diagnosis, before any treatment. Whole-study results and caveats: Separation of ophthalmopathy from stable hyperthyroidism was achieved by a 13-signature model, at about 89% sensitivity and 70% to 82% specificity.

Trimming removed 1 base from V and 7 bases from J; junction bases left unmatched: 6. There are 15 residues in the CDR3. Germline CDR1 is DFQATT and CDR2 is SNEGSKA (reference sequence). RNA served as the template for amplifying TCR beta CDR3 regions. HTBI primers primed a first-round RT-PCR, and a second-round multiplex PCR followed. TCRdb reanalysed the multiplex PCR reads using MiXCR and keeps one entry per CDR3 protein. The sample yields about 400,000 distinct CDR3 sequences, roughly 18% seen once. Points on this clonotype: The antigen is not known.

Sequencing was performed on peripheral blood. The receptor's source is a woman between 18 and 30 years old with Graves' ophthalmopathy. This chain joins TRBV20-1 and TRBJ2-7, with TRBD2 matching 14 bases. The CDR3 coding sequence is TGCAGTGCTAGAGCCGGGACTAGCGGGAGTCAGGAGCAGTACTTC. Translating it yields CSARAGTSGSQEQYF.